These 3 T cell receptor beta chains share one sample of origin, sequenced in a study of T-cell memory formation after mild COVID-19. TCRdb re-called the 5' RACE reads through MiXCR, storing one row per CDR3 protein. This table holds 300,000 or so distinct CDR3 sequences, about 15% found once. The sample was PBMCs or a T cell subset sorted from them (not recorded which). The source is a man aged 18 to 35 who had mild COVID-19 (a few samples of this study predate the infection). Cell type and time point are not known.

V and J are TRBV7-9 and TRBJ2-7, with 9 positions matching TRBD1. CDR1 and CDR2 from the germline V gene are SEHNR and FQNEAQ (reference sequence). CDR3 length equals 14 residues. J lost 0 bases, V lost 11 bases, and 8 bases had no gene match. The DNA for the CDR3 is TGTGCCGCGCCGAGGGACAGGGACTCCTACGAGCAGTACTTC. Residues: CAAPRDRDSYEQYF.

This clonotype was counted between two and nine times. The rearrangement uses TRBV28 and TRBJ2-7; D is ambiguous. The V gene's germline CDR1 is MDHEN and CDR2 SYDVKM. The V gene lost 4 bases and the J gene lost 3 bases, with 10 bases spanning the gap. The CDR3 spans 13 residues. The CDR3 DNA reads as TGTGCCAGCAGTTCAGAAAGAGGCTACGAGCAGTACGTC. The encoded protein is CASSSERGYEQYV.

The chain links TRBV20-1 to TRBJ1-1; D ambiguous. Germline V gene lookup returns CDR1 DFQATT and CDR2 SNEGSKA (reference sequence). The CDR3 spans 12 residues. Trimming took off 4 bases at V and 4 bases at J, with 10 bases between the two ends. CDR3 coding DNA: TGCAGTGCTACGGTGGGGAGCACTGAAGCTTTCTTT. This codes for CSATVGSTEAFF.